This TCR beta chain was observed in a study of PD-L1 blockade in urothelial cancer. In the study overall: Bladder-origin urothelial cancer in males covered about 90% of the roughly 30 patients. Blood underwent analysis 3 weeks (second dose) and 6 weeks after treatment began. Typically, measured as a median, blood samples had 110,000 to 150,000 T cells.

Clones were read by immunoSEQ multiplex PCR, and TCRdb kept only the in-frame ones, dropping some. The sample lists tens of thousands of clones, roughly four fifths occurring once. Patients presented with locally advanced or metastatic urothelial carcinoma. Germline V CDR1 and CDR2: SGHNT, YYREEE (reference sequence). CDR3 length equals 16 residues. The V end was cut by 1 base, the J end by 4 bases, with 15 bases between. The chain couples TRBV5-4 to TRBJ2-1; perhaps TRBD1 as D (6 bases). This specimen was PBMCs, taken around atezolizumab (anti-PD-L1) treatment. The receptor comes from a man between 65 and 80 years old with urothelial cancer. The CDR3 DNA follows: TGTGCCAGCAGCTTGCAGGGGACGCTCTTATACAATGAGCAGTTCTTC. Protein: CASSLQGTLLYNEQFF.